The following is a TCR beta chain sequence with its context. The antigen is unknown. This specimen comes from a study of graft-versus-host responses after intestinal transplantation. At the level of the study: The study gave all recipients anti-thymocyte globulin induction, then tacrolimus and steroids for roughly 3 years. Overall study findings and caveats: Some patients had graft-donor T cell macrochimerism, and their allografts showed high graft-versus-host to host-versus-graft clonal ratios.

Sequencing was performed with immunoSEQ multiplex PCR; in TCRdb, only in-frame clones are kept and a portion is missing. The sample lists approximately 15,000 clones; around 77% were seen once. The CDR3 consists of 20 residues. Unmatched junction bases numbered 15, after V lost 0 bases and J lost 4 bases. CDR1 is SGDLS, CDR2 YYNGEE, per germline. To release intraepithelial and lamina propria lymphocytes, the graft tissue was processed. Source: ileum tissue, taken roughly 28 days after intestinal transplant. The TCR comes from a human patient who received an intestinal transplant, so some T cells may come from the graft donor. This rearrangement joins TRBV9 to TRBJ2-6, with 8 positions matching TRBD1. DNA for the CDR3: TGTGCCAGCAGCGTAGCAAGGACGGGGCAGGGGGCGTACGGGGCCAACGTCCTGACTTTC. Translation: CASSVARTGQGAYGANVLTF.